This T cell receptor (beta chain) was sequenced in a study of graft-versus-host responses after intestinal transplantation. TCRdb keeps only in-frame clones here, not all; method: immunoSEQ multiplex PCR. The sample holds some 100,000 clones, 85% to 95% seen once. Concerning this clone itself: What it binds is not known.

Germline assignment: CDR1 MNHNY and CDR2 SVGAGI (reference sequence). V shed 4 bases and J shed 6 bases, with 17 bases lying between them. This CDR3 has 15 residues. The clonotype originates from a human donor who was the organ donor for an intestinal transplant. The rearrangement links TRBV6-6 to TRBJ2-3, with D possibly matching TRBD1 (5 bases). Sequencing used unstimulated CD8+ T cells sorted from spleen or lymph node cells, obtained before transplant. The CDR3 loop reads CASSWGRVPRDTQYF. DNA for the CDR3: TGTGCCAGCAGTTGGGGCAGGGTACCCCGCGATACGCAGTATTTT.